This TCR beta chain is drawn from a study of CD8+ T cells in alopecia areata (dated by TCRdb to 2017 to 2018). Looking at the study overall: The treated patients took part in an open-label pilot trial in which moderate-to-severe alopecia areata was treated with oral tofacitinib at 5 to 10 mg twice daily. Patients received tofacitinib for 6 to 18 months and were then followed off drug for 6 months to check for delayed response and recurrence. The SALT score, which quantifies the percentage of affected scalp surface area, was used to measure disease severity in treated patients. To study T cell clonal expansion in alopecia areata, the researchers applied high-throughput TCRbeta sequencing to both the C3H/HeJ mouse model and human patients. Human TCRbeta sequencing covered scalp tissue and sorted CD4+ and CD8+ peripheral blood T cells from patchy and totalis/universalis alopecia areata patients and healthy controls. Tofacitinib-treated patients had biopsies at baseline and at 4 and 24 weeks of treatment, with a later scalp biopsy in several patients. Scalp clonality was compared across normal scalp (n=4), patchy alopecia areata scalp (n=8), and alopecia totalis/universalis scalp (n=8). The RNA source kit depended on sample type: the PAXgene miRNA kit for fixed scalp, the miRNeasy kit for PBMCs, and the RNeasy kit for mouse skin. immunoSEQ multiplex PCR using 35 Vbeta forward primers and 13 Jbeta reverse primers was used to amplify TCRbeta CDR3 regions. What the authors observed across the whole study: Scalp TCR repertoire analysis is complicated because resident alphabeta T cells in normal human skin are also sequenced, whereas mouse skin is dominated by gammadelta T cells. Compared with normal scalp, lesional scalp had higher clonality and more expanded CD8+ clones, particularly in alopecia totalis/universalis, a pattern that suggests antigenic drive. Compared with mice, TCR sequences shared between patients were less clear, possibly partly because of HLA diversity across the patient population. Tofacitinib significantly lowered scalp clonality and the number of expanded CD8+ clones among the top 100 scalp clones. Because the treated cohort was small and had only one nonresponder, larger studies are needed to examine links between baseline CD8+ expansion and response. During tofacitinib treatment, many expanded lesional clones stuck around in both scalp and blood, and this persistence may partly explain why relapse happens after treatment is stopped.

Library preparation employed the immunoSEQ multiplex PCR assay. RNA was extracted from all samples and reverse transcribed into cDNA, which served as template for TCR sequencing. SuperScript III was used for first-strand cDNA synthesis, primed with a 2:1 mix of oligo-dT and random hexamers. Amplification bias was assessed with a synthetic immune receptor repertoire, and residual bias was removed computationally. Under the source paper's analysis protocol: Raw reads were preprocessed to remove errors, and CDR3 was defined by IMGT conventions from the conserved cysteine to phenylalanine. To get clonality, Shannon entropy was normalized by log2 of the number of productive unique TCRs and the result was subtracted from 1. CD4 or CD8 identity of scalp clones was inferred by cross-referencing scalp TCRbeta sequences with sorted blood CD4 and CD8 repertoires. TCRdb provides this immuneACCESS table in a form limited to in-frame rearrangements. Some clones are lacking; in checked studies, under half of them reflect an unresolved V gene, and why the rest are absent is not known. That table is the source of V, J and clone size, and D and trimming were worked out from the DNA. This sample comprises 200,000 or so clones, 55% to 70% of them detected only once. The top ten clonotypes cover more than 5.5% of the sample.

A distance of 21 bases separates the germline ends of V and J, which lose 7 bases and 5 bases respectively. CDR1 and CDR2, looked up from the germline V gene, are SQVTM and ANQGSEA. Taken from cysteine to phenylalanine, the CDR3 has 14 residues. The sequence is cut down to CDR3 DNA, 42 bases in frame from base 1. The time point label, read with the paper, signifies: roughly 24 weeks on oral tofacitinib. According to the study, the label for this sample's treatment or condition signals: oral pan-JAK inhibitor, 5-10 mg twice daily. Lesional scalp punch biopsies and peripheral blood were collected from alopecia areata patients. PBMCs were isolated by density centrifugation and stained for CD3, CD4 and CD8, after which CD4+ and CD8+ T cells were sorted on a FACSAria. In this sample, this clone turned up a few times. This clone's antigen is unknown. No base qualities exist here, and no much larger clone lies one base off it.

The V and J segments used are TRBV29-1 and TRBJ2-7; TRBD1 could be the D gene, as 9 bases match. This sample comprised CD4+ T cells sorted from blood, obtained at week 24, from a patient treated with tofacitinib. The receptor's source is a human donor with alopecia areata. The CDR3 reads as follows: CSASGGQGLNEQYF. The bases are TGCAGCGCCAGCGGGGGACAGGGCCTTAACGAGCAGTACTTC.